This T cell receptor (beta chain) stems from a study of cytotoxic CD8 clonotypes in ibrutinib-treated CLL. The wider study: By median approximately 63 months, 12 had progressed and roughly 15 stayed remitted; responses had been 2 complete and around 24 partial. Overall study results and limits: Baseline clonality, higher than in age-matched healthy donors, tracked circulating CD8+ T-cell counts.

The sample holds a few counts of this clone. Its antigen is not identified. The table came from immunoSEQ multiplex PCR; TCRdb's copy has only in-frame clones and leaves some out. This table holds a few hundred thousand clones, roughly 71% found once. This TCR was sampled from a human donor with chronic lymphocytic leukemia. The specimen was PBMCs, collected after 36 months of ibrutinib treatment.

CDR3 in DNA: TGTGCCACCAGCAACAGGGGGAACTATGGCTACACCTTC. Translated, it gives CATSNRGNYGYTF. V gene TRBV15 combines with J gene TRBJ1-2, with 8 bases matching TRBD1. This CDR3 contains 13 residues. Losses at the gene ends were 4 bases for V and 2 bases for J; bases not matched to a gene: 0. Germline V gene lookup returns CDR1 LNHNV and CDR2 YYDKDF (reference sequence).